This T cell receptor beta chain was documented in a study of blood T cell repertoires in COVID-19. Study background: There were acute and convalescent COVID-19 samples, and they came from the United States, Italy and Spain. Sample material is recorded as cDNA or gDNA derived from T cells, B-cell-depleted T cells, or PBMCs.

Germline V lookup: CDR1 LGHDT, CDR2 YNNKEL (reference sequence). Trimming stripped 2 bases from V and 12 bases from J, with 23 bases between. The CDR3 sequence is 16 residues long. Original processing notes: Nucleated cell number was recorded as an estimate derived from reference gene primer amplification. TCRdb's table, derived via immunoSEQ multiplex PCR, lists solely in-frame clones and lacks some. D and trimming come from the DNA, and the V and J calls and clone size come from that table. Here the sample spans around 140,000 clones, approximately 80% being singletons. The sample holds one count of this clone.

V and J are TRBV3-1 (or the pseudogene TRBV3-2) and TRBJ2-1, with D perhaps TRBD2 (7 bases). The sequence derives from a woman in her fifties or sixties with acute or convalescent COVID-19. The specimen was peripheral blood. The CDR3 loop is CASSQRQLAIKGGQFF. The CDR3 DNA follows: TGTGCCAGCAGCCAACGTCAACTAGCGATAAAGGGGGGGCAGTTCTTC.